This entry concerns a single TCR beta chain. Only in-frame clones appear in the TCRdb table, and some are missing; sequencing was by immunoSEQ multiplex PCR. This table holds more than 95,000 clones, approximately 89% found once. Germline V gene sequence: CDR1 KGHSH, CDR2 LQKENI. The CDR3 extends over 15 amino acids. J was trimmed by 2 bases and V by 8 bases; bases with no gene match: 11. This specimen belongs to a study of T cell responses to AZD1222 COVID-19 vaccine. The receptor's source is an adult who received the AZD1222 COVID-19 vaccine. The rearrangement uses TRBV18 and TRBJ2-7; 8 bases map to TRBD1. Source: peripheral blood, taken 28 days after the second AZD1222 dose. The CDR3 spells CASRTDWTGPYEQYF. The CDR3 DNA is TGTGCCAGCCGAACAGACTGGACAGGGCCCTACGAGCAGTACTTC.